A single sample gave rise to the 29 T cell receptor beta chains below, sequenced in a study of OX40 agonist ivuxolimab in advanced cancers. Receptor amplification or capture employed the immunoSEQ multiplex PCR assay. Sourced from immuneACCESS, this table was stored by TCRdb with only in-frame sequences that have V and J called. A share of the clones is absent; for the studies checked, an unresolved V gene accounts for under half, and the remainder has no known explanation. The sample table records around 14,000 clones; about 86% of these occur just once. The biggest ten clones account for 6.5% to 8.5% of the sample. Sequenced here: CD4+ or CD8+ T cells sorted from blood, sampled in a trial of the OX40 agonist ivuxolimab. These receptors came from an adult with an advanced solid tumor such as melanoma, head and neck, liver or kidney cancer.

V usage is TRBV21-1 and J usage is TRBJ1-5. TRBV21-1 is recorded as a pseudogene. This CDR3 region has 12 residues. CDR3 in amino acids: CASSSRGQPQHF. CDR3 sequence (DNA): TGTGCCAGCAGCAGTCGAGGTCAGCCCCAGCATTTT.

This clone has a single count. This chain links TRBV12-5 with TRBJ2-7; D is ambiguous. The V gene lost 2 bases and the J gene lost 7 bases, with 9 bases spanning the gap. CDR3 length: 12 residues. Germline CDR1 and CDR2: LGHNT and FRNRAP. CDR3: CASGLPLGEQYF. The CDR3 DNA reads TGTGCTAGTGGTTTGCCCTTAGGGGAGCAGTACTTC.

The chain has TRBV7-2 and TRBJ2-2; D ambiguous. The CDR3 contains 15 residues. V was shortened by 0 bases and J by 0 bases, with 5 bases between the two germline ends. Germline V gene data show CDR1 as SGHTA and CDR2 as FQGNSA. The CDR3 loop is CASSLARANTGELFF. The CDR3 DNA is TGTGCCAGCAGCTTAGCACGGGCGAACACCGGGGAGCTGTTTTTT.

CDR3 protein: CASSLAGRVGQPQHF. The CDR3 nucleotides are TGCGCCAGCAGCTTGGCCGGCAGGGTTGGTCAGCCCCAGCATTTT. This chain links TRBV5-1 with TRBJ1-5; D may be TRBD1 (5 bases). CDR3 length equals 15 residues. The V end was cut by 0 bases, the J end by 6 bases, with 13 bases between. Germline values: CDR1 SGHRS, CDR2 YFSETQ.

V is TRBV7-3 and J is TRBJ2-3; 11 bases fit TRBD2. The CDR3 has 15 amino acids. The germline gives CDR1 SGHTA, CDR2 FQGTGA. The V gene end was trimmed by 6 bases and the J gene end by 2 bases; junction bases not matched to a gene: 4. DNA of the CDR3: TGTGCCAGCAGTTATAGCGGGGGGGCCACAGATACGCAGTATTTT. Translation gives CASSYSGGATDTQYF.

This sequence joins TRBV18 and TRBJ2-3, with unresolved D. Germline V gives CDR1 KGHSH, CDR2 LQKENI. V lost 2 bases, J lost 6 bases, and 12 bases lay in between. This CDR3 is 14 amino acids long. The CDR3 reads CASSPNPRSDTQYF. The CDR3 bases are TGTGCCAGCTCACCAAATCCGAGGTCGGATACGCAGTATTTT.

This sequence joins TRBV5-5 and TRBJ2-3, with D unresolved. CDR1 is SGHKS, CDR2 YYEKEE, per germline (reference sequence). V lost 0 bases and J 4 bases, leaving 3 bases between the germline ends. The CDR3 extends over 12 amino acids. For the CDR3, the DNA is TGTGCCAGCAGCTTGGGGGCAGATACGCAGTATTTT. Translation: CASSLGADTQYF.

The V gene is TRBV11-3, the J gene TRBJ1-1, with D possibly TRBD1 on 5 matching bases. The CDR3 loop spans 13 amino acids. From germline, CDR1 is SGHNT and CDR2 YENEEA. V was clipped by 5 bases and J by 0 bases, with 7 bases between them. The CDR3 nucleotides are TGTGCCAGCAGCGGACAAATGAACACTGAAGCTTTCTTT. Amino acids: CASSGQMNTEAFF.

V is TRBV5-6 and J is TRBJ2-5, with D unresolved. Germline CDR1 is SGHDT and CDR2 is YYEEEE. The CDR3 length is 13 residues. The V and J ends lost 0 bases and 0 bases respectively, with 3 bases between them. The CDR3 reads CASSLGNQETQYF. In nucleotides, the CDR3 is TGTGCCAGCAGCTTGGGTAACCAAGAGACCCAGTACTTC. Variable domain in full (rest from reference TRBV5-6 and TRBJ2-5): DAGVTQSPTHLIKTRGQQVTLRCSPKSGHDTVSWYQQALGQGPQFIFQYYEEEERQRGNFPDRFSGHQFPNYSSELNVNALLLGDSALYLCASSLGNQETQYFGPGTRLLVL.

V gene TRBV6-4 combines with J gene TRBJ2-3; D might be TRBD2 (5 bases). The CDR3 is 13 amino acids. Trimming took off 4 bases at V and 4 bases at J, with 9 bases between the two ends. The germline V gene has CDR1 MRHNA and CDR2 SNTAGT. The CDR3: CASSAEGSDTQYF. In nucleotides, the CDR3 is TGTGCCAGCAGTGCCGAGGGCTCAGATACGCAGTATTTT.

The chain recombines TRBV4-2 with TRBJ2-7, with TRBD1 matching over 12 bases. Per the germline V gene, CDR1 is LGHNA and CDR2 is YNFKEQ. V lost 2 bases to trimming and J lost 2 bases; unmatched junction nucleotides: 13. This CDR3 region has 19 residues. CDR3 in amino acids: CASSQSRGQGAKSTYEQYF. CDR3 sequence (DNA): TGTGCCAGCAGCCAATCTAGGGGACAGGGGGCAAAGTCTACCTACGAGCAGTACTTC.

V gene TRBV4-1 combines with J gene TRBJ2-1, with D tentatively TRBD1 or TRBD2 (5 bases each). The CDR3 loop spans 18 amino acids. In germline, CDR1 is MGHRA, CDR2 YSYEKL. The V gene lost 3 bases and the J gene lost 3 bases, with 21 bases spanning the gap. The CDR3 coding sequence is TGCGCCAGCAGCCAGGGTCCGTTTCCGGGACCCTACTACAATGAGCAGTTCTTC. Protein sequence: CASSQGPFPGPYYNEQFF.

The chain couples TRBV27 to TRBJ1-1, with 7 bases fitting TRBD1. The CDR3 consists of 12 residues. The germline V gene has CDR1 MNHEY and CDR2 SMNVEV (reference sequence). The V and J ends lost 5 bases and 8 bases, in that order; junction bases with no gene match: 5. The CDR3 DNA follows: TGTGCCAGCAGTAGGACAGGAGGAGAAGCTTTCTTT. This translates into CASSRTGGEAFF.

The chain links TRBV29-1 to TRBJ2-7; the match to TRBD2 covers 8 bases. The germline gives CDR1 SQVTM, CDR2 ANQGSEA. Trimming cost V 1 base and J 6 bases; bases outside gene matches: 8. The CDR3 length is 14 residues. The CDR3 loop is CSVEVGGRGGEQYF. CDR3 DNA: TGCAGCGTTGAAGTCGGGGGACGGGGGGGCGAGCAGTACTTC.

CDR3 sequence reads: CASSEGGRNNEQFF. In DNA form, the CDR3 reads TGTGCCAGCAGCGAGGGAGGGAGGAACAATGAGCAGTTCTTC. V and J are TRBV7-9 and TRBJ2-1; 7 bases agree with TRBD2. After removal of 5 bases from V and 5 bases from J, the junction contained 6 bases not matched to a gene. The CDR3 contains 14 residues. CDR1 SEHNR and CDR2 FQNEAQ come from the germline V gene (reference sequence).

The CDR3 loop is CASSSGTLASETQYF. For the CDR3, the DNA is TGTGCCAGCAGCTCCGGGACTTTAGCCAGCGAGACCCAGTACTTC. V is TRBV6-1 and J is TRBJ2-5; D may be TRBD2 (6 bases). CDR3 size: 15 residues. Germline V gene data show CDR1 as MNHNS and CDR2 as SASEGT. V was trimmed by 6 bases and J by 5 bases, leaving 19 bases between them.

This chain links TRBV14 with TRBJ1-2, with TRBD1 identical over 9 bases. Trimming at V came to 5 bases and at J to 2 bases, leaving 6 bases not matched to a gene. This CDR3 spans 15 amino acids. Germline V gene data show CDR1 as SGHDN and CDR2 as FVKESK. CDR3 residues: CASSEGTGLNYGYTF. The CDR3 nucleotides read TGTGCCAGCAGCGAGGGGACAGGGCTAAACTATGGCTACACCTTC.

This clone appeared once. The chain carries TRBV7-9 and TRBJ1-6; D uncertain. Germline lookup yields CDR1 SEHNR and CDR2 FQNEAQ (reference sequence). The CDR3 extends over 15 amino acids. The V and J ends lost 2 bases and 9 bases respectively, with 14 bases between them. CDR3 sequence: CASSLIKGVTSPLHF. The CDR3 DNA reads TGTGCCAGCAGCTTAATCAAGGGCGTTACTTCACCCCTCCACTTT.

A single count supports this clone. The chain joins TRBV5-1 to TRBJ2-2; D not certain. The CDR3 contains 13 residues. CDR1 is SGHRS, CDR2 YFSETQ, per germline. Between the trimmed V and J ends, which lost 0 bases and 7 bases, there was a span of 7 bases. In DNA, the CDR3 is TGCGCCAGCAGCTTGGAGGGTATCGGGGAGCTGTTTTTT. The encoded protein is CASSLEGIGELFF. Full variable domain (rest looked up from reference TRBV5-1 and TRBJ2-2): KAGVTQTPRYLIKTRGQQVTLSCSPISGHRSVSWYQQTPGQGLQFLFEYFSETQRNKGNFPGRFSGRQFSNSRSEMNVSTLELGDSALYLCASSLEGIGELFFGEGSRLTVL.

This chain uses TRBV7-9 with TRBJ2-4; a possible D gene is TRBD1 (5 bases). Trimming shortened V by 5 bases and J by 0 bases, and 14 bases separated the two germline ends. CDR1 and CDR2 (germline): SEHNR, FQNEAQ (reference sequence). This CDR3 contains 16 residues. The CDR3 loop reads CASSPRQYLAKNIQYF. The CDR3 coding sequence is TGTGCCAGCAGCCCTAGACAGTACCTAGCCAAAAACATTCAGTACTTC.

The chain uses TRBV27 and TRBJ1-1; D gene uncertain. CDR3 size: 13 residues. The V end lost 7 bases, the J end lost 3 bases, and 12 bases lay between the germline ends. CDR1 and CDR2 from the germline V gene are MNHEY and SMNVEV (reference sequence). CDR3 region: CASKLFRDTEAFF. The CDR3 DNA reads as TGTGCCAGCAAATTGTTCCGGGACACTGAAGCTTTCTTT.

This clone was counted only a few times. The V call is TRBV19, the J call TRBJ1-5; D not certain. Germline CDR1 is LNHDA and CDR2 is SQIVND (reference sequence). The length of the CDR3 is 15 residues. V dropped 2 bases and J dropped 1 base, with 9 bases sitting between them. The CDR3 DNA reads TGTGCCAGTAGTATATGGTATGAGAGCAATCAGCCCCAGCATTTT. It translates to CASSIWYESNQPQHF.

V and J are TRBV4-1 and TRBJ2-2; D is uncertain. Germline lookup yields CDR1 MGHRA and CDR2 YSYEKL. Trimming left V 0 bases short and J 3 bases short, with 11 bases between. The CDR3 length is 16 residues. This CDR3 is CASSQDRRFDTGELFF. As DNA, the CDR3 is TGCGCCAGCAGCCAAGATAGGCGTTTCGACACCGGGGAGCTGTTTTTT.

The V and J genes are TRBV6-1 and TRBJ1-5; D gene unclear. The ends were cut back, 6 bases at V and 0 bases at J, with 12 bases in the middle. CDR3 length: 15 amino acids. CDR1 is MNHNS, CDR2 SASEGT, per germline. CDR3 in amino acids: CASSAGDSSNQPQHF. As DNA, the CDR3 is TGTGCCAGCAGCGCCGGAGACTCTAGCAATCAGCCCCAGCATTTT.

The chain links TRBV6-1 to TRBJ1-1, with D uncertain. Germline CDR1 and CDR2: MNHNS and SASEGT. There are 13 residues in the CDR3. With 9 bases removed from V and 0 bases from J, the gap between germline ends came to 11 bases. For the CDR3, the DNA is TGTGCCAGTGTTACAGAGTTGAACACTGAAGCTTTCTTT. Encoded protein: CASVTELNTEAFF.

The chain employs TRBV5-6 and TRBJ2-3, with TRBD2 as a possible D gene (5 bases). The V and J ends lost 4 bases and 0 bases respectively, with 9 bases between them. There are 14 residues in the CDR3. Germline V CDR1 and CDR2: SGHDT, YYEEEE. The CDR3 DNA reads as TGTGCCAGCAGCCCCGGAGGAAGCACAGATACGCAGTATTTT. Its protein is CASSPGGSTDTQYF.

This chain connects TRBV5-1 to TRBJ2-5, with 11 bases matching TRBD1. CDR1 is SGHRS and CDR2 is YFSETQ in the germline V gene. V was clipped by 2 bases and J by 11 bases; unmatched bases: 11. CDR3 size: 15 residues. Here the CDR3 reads CASSFIRTGGSEQYF. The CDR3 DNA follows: TGCGCCAGCAGCTTTATTCGGACAGGGGGCAGTGAGCAGTACTTC.

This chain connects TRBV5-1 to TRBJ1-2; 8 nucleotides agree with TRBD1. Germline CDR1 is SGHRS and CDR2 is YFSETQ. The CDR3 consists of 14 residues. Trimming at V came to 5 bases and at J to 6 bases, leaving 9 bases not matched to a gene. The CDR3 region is CASRGRDRRDGYTF. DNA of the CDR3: TGCGCCAGCAGGGGACGGGACAGGAGGGATGGCTACACCTTC.

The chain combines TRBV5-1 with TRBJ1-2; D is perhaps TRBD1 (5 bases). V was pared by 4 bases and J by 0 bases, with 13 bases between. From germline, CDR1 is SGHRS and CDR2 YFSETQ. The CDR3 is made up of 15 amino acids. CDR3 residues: CASSPEGWANYGYTF. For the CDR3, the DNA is TGCGCCAGCAGCCCAGAGGGGTGGGCTAACTATGGCTACACCTTC.